These T cell receptor beta chains were read from a single sample in a study of CD8 T cells in ankylosing spondylitis. A single record per CDR3 protein comes from TCRdb applying MiXCR to the 5' RACE reads. The sample includes 25,000 to 30,000 distinct CDR3 sequences, roughly 7.9% of them seen just once. The sequenced sample consisted of blood. The receptors originated from a male donor with ankylosing spondylitis or in good health (not recorded which). CDR3s include the opening cysteine and the closing phenylalanine or tryptophan. The D gene is left open where the match is weak. Clone size is shown for a subset of rows, as once, few, many or a class of expanded clone.

cdr3_aa	cdr3_nt	d_call	clone_size	v_call	j_call
CASSPRLGGADNEQFF	TGTGCCAGCAGCCCCCGCCTGGGGGGGGCGGACAATGAGCAGTTCTTC	.	.	TRBV7-9	TRBJ2-1
CASSPLFGSYTEAFF	TGTGCCAGCAGCCCTCTCTTTGGGAGTTACACTGAAGCTTTCTTT	.	medium-sized	TRBV7-3	TRBJ1-1
CASSVGTSGRTGELFF	TGTGCCAGCAGCGTAGGGACTAGCGGTCGCACCGGGGAGCTGTTTTTT	TRBD2	.	TRBV9	TRBJ2-2
CASSLTPNTGELFF	TGTGCCAGCAGTTTAACACCGAATACCGGGGAGCTGTTTTTT	.	many	TRBV12-3/TRBV12-4	TRBJ2-2
CASSLAVMLSEQFF	TGTGCCAGCAGCTTAGCGGTGATGCTCTCTGAGCAGTTCTTC	.	.	TRBV7-2	TRBJ2-1
CASSQGITYEQYF	TGTGCCAGCAGCCAGGGGATCACCTACGAGCAGTACTTC	.	.	TRBV14	TRBJ2-7
CSASAKRGVGGELFF	TGCAGTGCTAGCGCTAAGCGGGGGGTTGGCGGGGAGCTGTTTTTT	TRBD2	few	TRBV20-1	TRBJ2-2
CASSFLARRSYEQYF	TGTGCCAGCAGTTTCCTCGCGCGCCGCTCCTACGAGCAGTACTTC	.	many	TRBV28	TRBJ2-7
CSANTGTSAFLSYNEQFF	TGCAGTGCTAACACCGGGACTAGCGCCTTCCTCTCCTACAATGAGCAGTTCTTC	TRBD2	many	TRBV20-1	TRBJ2-1
CASSQVSGYEQYF	TGTGCCAGCAGCCAAGTTTCTGGCTACGAGCAGTACTTC	.	few	TRBV3-1	TRBJ2-7
CSARSSFQNTGELFF	TGCAGTGCTAGGAGTAGCTTCCAGAACACCGGGGAGCTGTTTTTT	.	.	TRBV20-1	TRBJ2-2
CASSGAGGPYGYTF	TGTGCCAGCAGCGGTGCAGGGGGGCCCTATGGCTACACCTTC	TRBD1	.	TRBV14	TRBJ1-2
CSASGSSSGANVLTF	TGCAGTGCTAGCGGCAGTAGCTCTGGGGCCAACGTCCTGACTTTC	.	.	TRBV20-1	TRBJ2-6
CASSLTGPSTDTQYF	TGTGCCAGCAGCTTAACAGGACCCTCCACCGATACGCAGTATTTT	.	many	TRBV7-3	TRBJ2-3
CASSPQGANTGELFF	TGTGCCAGCAGCCCGCAGGGTGCTAACACCGGGGAGCTGTTTTTT	.	many	TRBV28	TRBJ2-2
CATPTPQHF	TGTGCCACCCCCACGCCCCAGCATTTT	.	few	TRBV24-1	TRBJ1-5
CASSLKLADQPQHF	TGTGCCAGCAGCTTGAAACTGGCAGATCAGCCCCAGCATTTT	.	few	TRBV5-5	TRBJ1-5
CASGRDGRQETQYF	TGTGCCAGCGGAAGGGACGGGCGACAAGAGACCCAGTACTTC	.	.	TRBV9	TRBJ2-5
CSASLLADTDTQYF	TGCAGTGCTAGCTTATTAGCGGACACAGATACGCAGTATTTT	.	medium-sized	TRBV20-1	TRBJ2-3
CASSLEQGWNEQFF	TGTGCCAGCAGTTTAGAACAGGGGTGGAATGAGCAGTTCTTC	TRBD1	.	TRBV28	TRBJ2-1
CASSLDPGGGELFF	TGTGCCAGCAGCTTAGATCCAGGTGGCGGGGAGCTGTTTTTT	.	medium-sized	TRBV7-2	TRBJ2-2
CASSWTGLDSGSSEQYF	TGTGCCAGCAGCTGGACGGGTTTGGATAGCGGGAGCAGCGAGCAGTACTTC	TRBD2	many	TRBV5-6	TRBJ2-7
CASSLRTGRTGELFF	TGTGCCAGCAGTCTGCGGACCGGTCGCACCGGGGAGCTGTTTTTT	.	.	TRBV12-3/TRBV12-4	TRBJ2-2
CASSGGRRGYEQYF	TGTGCCAGCAGTGGGGGACGCCGGGGCTACGAGCAGTACTTC	.	many	TRBV6-1	TRBJ2-7
CASSLQRLWGEQFF	TGTGCCAGCAGCTTGCAGCGGTTGTGGGGTGAGCAGTTCTTC	.	once	TRBV7-2	TRBJ2-1
CSASPRTGNAEAFF	TGCAGTGCTTCCCCGCGGACAGGGAACGCTGAAGCTTTCTTT	TRBD1	many	TRBV20-1	TRBJ1-1
CASSTTSLEQYF	TGTGCCAGCAGCACCACTAGCCTCGAGCAGTACTTC	.	many	TRBV28	TRBJ2-7
CASSTQTGGTYNEQFF	TGTGCCAGCAGTACCCAGACAGGGGGCACCTACAATGAGCAGTTCTTC	TRBD1	.	TRBV6-6	TRBJ2-1
CASSFMAGNTGELFF	TGTGCCAGCAGCTTCATGGCAGGGAACACCGGGGAGCTGTTTTTT	.	.	TRBV7-9	TRBJ2-2
CAVQEREGTGELFF	TGTGCCGTCCAAGAGCGGGAGGGCACCGGGGAGCTGTTTTTT	TRBD2	few	TRBV10-3	TRBJ2-2
CSAFGQERAKNIQYF	TGCAGTGCCTTCGGACAGGAGAGGGCCAAAAACATTCAGTACTTC	TRBD1	many	TRBV20-1	TRBJ2-4
CASSPRGGGEQFF	TGTGCCAGCAGCCCCAGAGGGGGGGGTGAGCAGTTCTTC	.	many	TRBV9	TRBJ2-1
CSVEGNTNEAFF	TGCAGCGTTGAAGGAAATACTAATGAAGCTTTCTTT	.	few	TRBV29-1	TRBJ1-1
CASSQGGGRGSNTGELFF	TGTGCCAGCAGCCAAGGTGGGGGGCGCGGTTCGAACACCGGGGAGCTGTTTTTT	.	many	TRBV3-1	TRBJ2-2
CAISERADSNQPQHF	TGTGCCATCAGTGAACGTGCCGATAGCAATCAGCCCCAGCATTTT	.	many	TRBV10-3	TRBJ1-5
CASSYWGISNQPQHF	TGTGCCAGCAGTTACTGGGGGATTAGCAATCAGCCCCAGCATTTT	.	.	TRBV6-2/TRBV6-3	TRBJ1-5
CASSARDRHTGELFF	TGTGCCAGCAGCGCCCGGGACAGACACACCGGGGAGCTGTTTTTT	TRBD1	few	TRBV7-9	TRBJ2-2
CASSEWGGDRPRNF	TGTGCCAGCAGTGAATGGGGAGGGGACAGGCCGAGAAACTTC	.	.	TRBV25-1	TRBJ2-7
CSARDIRTPTNEKLFF	TGCAGTGCTAGAGATATCCGGACCCCAACTAATGAAAAACTGTTTTTT	.	.	TRBV20-1	TRBJ1-4
CASSPEGRETGELFF	TGTGCCAGCAGCCCCGAAGGCAGGGAGACCGGGGAGCTGTTTTTT	.	few	TRBV7-3	TRBJ2-2
CASSLGQGSYNEQFF	TGTGCCAGCAGCTTGGGACAAGGCTCCTACAATGAGCAGTTCTTC	.	many	TRBV7-3	TRBJ2-1
CSARDLLKTQYF	TGCAGTGCTAGAGATCTGCTAAAGACGCAGTATTTT	.	.	TRBV20-1	TRBJ2-3
CASSENPRQMNTEAFF	TGTGCCAGCAGCGAAAATCCTCGACAGATGAACACTGAAGCTTTCTTT	.	.	TRBV7-9	TRBJ1-1
CASSPGLGIGTQYF	TGTGCCAGCAGTCCCGGACTGGGAATAGGGACCCAGTACTTC	.	.	TRBV7-2	TRBJ2-5
CASSLGLAGGEQFF	TGCGCCAGCAGCTTGGGACTAGCGGGAGGTGAGCAGTTCTTC	TRBD2	.	TRBV5-1	TRBJ2-1
CASSPSTGDTGELFF	TGTGCCAGCAGCCCCTCGACAGGGGACACCGGGGAGCTGTTTTTT	TRBD1	.	TRBV12-3/TRBV12-4	TRBJ2-2
CASKRSGDDGEQFF	TGCGCCAGTAAAAGAAGCGGGGACGACGGTGAGCAGTTCTTC	TRBD2	few	TRBV5-1	TRBJ2-1
CASSLRDSSYGYTF	TGCGCCAGCAGCTTGCGGGACAGCTCCTATGGCTACACCTTC	TRBD1	.	TRBV5-1	TRBJ1-2
CSARDGTGLNEKLFF	TGCAGTGCTAGAGATGGGACAGGCCTTAATGAAAAACTGTTTTTT	TRBD1	.	TRBV20-1	TRBJ1-4
CSARDWGDTQYF	TGCAGTGCTAGAGACTGGGGAGATACGCAGTATTTT	.	many	TRBV20-1	TRBJ2-3
CASRSYLGGTNEQFF	TGCGCCAGCAGGTCGTATCTCGGGGGAACCAATGAGCAGTTCTTC	.	.	TRBV5-1	TRBJ2-1
CASRRTSGRVYEQFF	TGTGCCAGCAGGCGCACTAGCGGGAGAGTGTATGAGCAGTTCTTC	TRBD2	few	TRBV7-9	TRBJ2-1
CATSRDLQGPRTGELFF	TGTGCCACCAGCAGAGATTTACAGGGCCCCAGGACCGGGGAGCTGTTTTTT	.	.	TRBV15	TRBJ2-2
CASNRGGTAGELFF	TGTGCCAGCAACAGGGGGGGCACGGCGGGGGAGCTGTTTTTT	.	many	TRBV7-8	TRBJ2-2
CAGLGLSWTSGSGANVLTF	TGTGCCGGACTAGGCCTTAGTTGGACTAGCGGCTCTGGGGCCAACGTCCTGACTTTC	TRBD2	many	TRBV7-2	TRBJ2-6
CASSLYGDSNQPQHF	TGCGCCAGCAGCTTGTACGGAGATAGCAATCAGCCCCAGCATTTT	.	many	TRBV5-1	TRBJ1-5
CASSVHRKSTNEKLFF	TGTGCCAGCAGTGTCCACAGGAAGTCAACTAATGAAAAACTGTTTTTT	.	.	TRBV12-3/TRBV12-4	TRBJ1-4
CASSLELAVSYNEQFF	TGTGCCAGCAGCTTAGAACTAGCAGTCTCCTACAATGAGCAGTTCTTC	.	many	TRBV7-8	TRBJ2-1
CSVRIASNEQFF	TGCAGCGTTCGTATAGCGTCCAATGAGCAGTTCTTC	.	few	TRBV29-1	TRBJ2-1